The text below deals with one TCR beta chain. The junction shows a germline mismatch at one end, possibly a read error. Active ophthalmopathy (CAS at least 3, NOSPECS at least 4), lasting under 3 months. This sample was included in a study of Graves' ophthalmopathy and Graves' hyperthyroidism. The CDR3 runs to 11 residues. Germline CDR1 SGHKS, CDR2 YYEKEE (reference sequence). Amplification of the TCR beta CDR3 regions used RNA transcripts (as template). The authors performed first-round RT-PCR with HTBI primers and then a second-round multiplex PCR. TCRdb re-called the multiplex PCR reads with MiXCR, one entry per CDR3 protein. The sample holds about 740,000 distinct CDR3 sequences, 35% to 50% seen once.

Material: peripheral blood. The chain combines TRBV5-5 with TRBJ1-1; D perhaps matches TRBD1 (5 bases). This sequence was found in an adult man with Graves' ophthalmopathy. The CDR3, as DNA: TGCGCCAGCAGGCGGGACGGAGGAGCTTTCTTT. Translating it yields CASRRDGGAFF.